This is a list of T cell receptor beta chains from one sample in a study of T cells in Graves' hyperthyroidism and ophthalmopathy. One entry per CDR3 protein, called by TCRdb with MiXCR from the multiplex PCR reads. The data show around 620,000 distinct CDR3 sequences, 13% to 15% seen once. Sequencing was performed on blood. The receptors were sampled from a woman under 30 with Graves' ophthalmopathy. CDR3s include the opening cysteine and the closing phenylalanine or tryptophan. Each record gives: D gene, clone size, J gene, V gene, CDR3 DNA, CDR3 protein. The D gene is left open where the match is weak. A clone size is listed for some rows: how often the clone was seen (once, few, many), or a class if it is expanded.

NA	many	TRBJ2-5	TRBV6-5	TGTGCCAGCAGTTACTTGTCGCCCCGGCGGGAGACCCAGTACTTC	CASSYLSPRRETQYF
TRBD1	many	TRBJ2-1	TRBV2	TGTGTCAGCGTGGGCTCGGACAGGGACAATGAGCAGTTCTTC	CVSVGSDRDNEQFF
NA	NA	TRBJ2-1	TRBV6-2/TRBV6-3	TGTGTCAGCAGTTACCCCAATGAGCAGTTCTTC	CVSSYPNEQFF
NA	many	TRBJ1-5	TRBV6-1	TGTGCCAGCAGCAAGAGCTACGGGGGCAATCAGCCCCAGCATTTT	CASSKSYGGNQPQHF
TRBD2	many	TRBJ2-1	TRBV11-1	TGTGCCAGCGGTCCGGGACTAGCGGGAGGTCCCTACAATGAGCAGTTCTTC	CASGPGLAGGPYNEQFF
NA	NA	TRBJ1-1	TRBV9	TGTGCCAGCAGCGTAGCCGGCGGGATGGCCCGAGGTGAAAGCACTGAAGCTTTCTTT	CASSVAGGMARGESTEAFF
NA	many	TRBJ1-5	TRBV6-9	TGTGCCAGTGAGGCAGGGGGCAATCAGCCCCAGCATTTT	CASEAGGNQPQHF
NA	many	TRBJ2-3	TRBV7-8	TGTGCCAGCAGCTTAGCTGTGGCGGATACGCAGTATTTT	CASSLAVADTQYF
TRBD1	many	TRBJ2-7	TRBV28	TGTGCCAGCAGGGGACAGGGGAGTAAGCAGTACTTC	CASRGQGSKQYF
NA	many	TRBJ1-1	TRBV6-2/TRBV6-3	TGTGCCAGCAGTTACCGAGCATCGAACACTGAAGCTTTCTTT	CASSYRASNTEAFF
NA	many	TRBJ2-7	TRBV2	TGTGCCGGTACCGGGACGGATACCTACGAGCAGTACTTC	CAGTGTDTYEQYF
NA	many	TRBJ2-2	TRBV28	TGTGCCAGCAGTTTAGGGGGTACCGCCGGGGAGCTGTTTTTT	CASSLGGTAGELFF
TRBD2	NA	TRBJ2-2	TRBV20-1	TGCAGTGCTAGGCGGGAGGTCAACGGGGAGCTGTTTTTT	CSARREVNGELFF
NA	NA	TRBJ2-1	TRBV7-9	TGTGCCAGCAGCTCAGCTAACAATGAGCAGTTCTTC	CASSSANNEQFF
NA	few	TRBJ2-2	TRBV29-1	TGCAGCGTTGGAGTGAAATCCCCCGGGGAGCTGTTTTTT	CSVGVKSPGELFF
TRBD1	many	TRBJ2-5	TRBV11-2	TGTGCCAGCAGCTTTCACACTCAGGGGGCGCGCCACTGGGAGACCCAGTACTTC	CASSFHTQGARHWETQYF
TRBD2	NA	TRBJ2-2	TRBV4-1	TGTGCCAGCAGCCAAGGTCAGCTAGGGAGGGCCGGGGAGCTGTTTTTT	CASSQGQLGRAGELFF
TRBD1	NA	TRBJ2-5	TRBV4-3	TGCGCCAGCAGCCAAGATAGGACAGGGGGTGAAGAGACCCAGTACTTC	CASSQDRTGGEETQYF
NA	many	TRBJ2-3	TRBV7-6	TGTGCCAGCAGCTTGGGGGATCCGGGAGATACGCAGTATTTT	CASSLGDPGDTQYF
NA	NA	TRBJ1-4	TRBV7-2	TGTGCCAGCAGGGGAGAGAAAAAACTGTTTTTT	CASRGEKKLFF
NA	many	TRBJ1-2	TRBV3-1	TGTGCCAGCAGCCCACGGGCGGAGGGGGATGGCTACACCTTC	CASSPRAEGDGYTF
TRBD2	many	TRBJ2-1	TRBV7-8	TGTGCCAGCAGCTTACACCCCCTATTTACTAGCGGGAATCCCAATGAGCAGTTCTTC	CASSLHPLFTSGNPNEQFF
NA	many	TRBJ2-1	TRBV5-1	TGCGCCAGCAGCTTTAGTGGGACCTCCTACAATGAGCAGTTCTTC	CASSFSGTSYNEQFF
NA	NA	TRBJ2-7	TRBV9	TGTGCCAGCAGCTTAGCTATAGGGGACATCTACGAGCAGTACTTC	CASSLAIGDIYEQYF
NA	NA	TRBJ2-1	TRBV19	TGTGCCAGTAGGGGCCTAATCAATGAGCAGTTCTTC	CASRGLINEQFF
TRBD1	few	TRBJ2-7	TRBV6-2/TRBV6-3	TGTGCCAGCAGTTTGGACAGGACCCTCCGGGAGCAGTACTTC	CASSLDRTLREQYF
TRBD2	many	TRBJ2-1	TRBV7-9	TGTGCCAGCAGCCCCTGGACTAGCGGGATGAATGAGCAGTTCTTC	CASSPWTSGMNEQFF
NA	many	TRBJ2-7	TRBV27	TGTGCCAGCAGTTTACGTCTAGCCTCCTACGAGCAGTACTTC	CASSLRLASYEQYF
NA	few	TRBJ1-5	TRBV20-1	TGCAGTGCTAGAGACGGGGGAAGCAATCAGCCCCAGCATTTT	CSARDGGSNQPQHF
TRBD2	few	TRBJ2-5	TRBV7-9	TGTGCCAGCAGCTCACCCTCCGGGGGGAGCCAAGAGACCCAGTACTTC	CASSSPSGGSQETQYF
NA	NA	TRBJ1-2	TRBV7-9	TGTGCCACCATACAGTCAGAGGGCTATGGCTACACCTTC	CATIQSEGYGYTF